The rows below give T cell receptor beta chains drawn from one sample of a study of PD-1 blockade in classical Hodgkin lymphoma. Measured with immunoSEQ multiplex PCR; TCRdb has only the in-frame clones, and not every one. The sample has about 90,000 clones; around 90% are singletons. Sequenced material: peripheral blood mononuclear cells (PBMCs), taken before the second cycle of nivolumab. The receptors derive from a human donor with classical Hodgkin lymphoma. Each CDR3 is given with its conserved first and last residue.

v_call cdr3_aa
TRBV19 CASSRDLRSYGYTF
TRBV29-1 CSVDLGTAGNTIYF
TRBV11-1 CASSFGRAGETQYF
TRBV9 CASSVGSSGAKNIQYF
TRBV19 CASSSQQLRETQYF
TRBV27 CASSFLTSGRAHEQYF
TRBV6-6 CASSYRGNTGELFF
TRBV7-6 CASSLWGQEYNEQFF
TRBV7-2 CASSLRLSSGIEQYF
TRBV14 CASSQEGLNEQFF
TRBV12-5 CASGLVRTGVYGYTF
TRBV6-1 CASSPMGANTGELFF
TRBV14 CASSQDQIGEQYF